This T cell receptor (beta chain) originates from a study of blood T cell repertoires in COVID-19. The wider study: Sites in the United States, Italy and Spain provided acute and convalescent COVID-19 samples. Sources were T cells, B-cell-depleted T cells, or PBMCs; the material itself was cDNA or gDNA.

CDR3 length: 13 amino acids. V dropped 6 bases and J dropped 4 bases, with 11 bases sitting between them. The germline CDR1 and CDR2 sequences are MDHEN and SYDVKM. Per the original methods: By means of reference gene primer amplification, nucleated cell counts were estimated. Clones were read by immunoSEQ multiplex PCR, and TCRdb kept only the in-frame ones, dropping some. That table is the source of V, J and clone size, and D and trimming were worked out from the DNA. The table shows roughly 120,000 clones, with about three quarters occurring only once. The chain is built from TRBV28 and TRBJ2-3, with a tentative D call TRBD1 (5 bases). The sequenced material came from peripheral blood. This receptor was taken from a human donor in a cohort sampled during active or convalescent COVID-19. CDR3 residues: CASSTTVPDTQYF. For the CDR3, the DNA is TGTGCCAGCAGCACGACAGTGCCAGATACGCAGTATTTT.